This T cell receptor beta chain stems from a study of technical replicates of blood from a few donors. Profiling relied on immunoSEQ multiplex PCR, and the TCRdb table lists in-frame clones only, not all of them. The table lists over 70,000 clones, approximately 94% of them singletons, with about 0.4% in the top ten. The TCR was taken from a human donor in good health. The sequencing input was T cells isolated from PBMCs.

CDR3 loop: CASSGRTDLGVNTEAFF. The CDR3 DNA reads as TGTGCCAGTAGTGGACGGACAGACCTAGGGGTGAACACTGAAGCTTTCTTT. V gene TRBV19 combines with J gene TRBJ1-1; D perhaps matches TRBD1 (6 bases). V lost 5 bases and J 0 bases, leaving 19 bases between the germline ends. CDR1 is LNHDA, CDR2 SQIVND, per germline (reference sequence). The CDR3 covers 17 residues.